These T cell receptor beta chains were read from a single sample in a study of cytotoxic CD8 clonotypes in ibrutinib-treated CLL. The repertoire was sequenced with immunoSEQ multiplex PCR; TCRdb's copy has only in-frame clones and lacks some. The sample includes 150,000 or so clones, about 75% of them seen just once. This specimen was PBMCs, taken after 24 months of ibrutinib treatment. The receptors stem from a human donor with chronic lymphocytic leukemia. Each CDR3 is given with its conserved first and last residue. Fields, in order: D gene, V gene, J gene, clone size, CDR3 protein, CDR3 DNA. D genes are given only for firm matches. Clone size, where shown, is once, few, many, or a class for clones that have expanded.

TRBD2,TRBV9,TRBJ2-1,once,CASSVGSSGSFNEQFF,TGTGCCAGCAGCGTAGGGTCTAGCGGGAGCTTCAATGAGCAGTTCTTC
-,TRBV11-1,TRBJ2-5,-,CASSSSPGETQYF,TGTGCCAGCAGCTCCTCCCCTGGGGAGACCCAGTACTTC
TRBD1,TRBV5-1,TRBJ2-7,-,CASSFAEGAEQYF,TGCGCCAGCAGCTTCGCCGAGGGGGCCGAGCAGTACTTC
-,TRBV7-9,TRBJ2-4,-,CASSPREYPIAKNIQYF,TGTGCCAGCAGCCCCCGGGAGTACCCTATAGCCAAAAACATTCAGTACTTC
TRBD1,TRBV10-3,TRBJ2-1,once,CAISARDRGDEQFF,TGTGCCATCAGTGCCCGGGACAGGGGAGATGAGCAGTTCTTC
TRBD1,TRBV7-9,TRBJ1-2,-,CASSPQGGDYGYTF,TGTGCCAGCAGCCCCCAGGGGGGCGACTATGGCTACACCTTC
-,TRBV25-1,TRBJ1-1,-,CASSERGPNTEAFF,TGTGCCAGCAGTGAGAGGGGCCCAAACACTGAAGCTTTCTTT
TRBD1,TRBV5-1,TRBJ1-4,once,CASSPGQGLREKLFF,TGCGCCAGCAGTCCGGGACAGGGCCTTAGGGAAAAACTGTTTTTT
-,TRBV9,TRBJ2-1,-,CASSRTSPDEQFF,TGTGCCAGCAGCCGAACTAGCCCGGATGAGCAGTTCTTC
-,TRBV18,TRBJ1-4,-,CASSHSEVGEGEKLFF,TGTGCCAGCTCCCACTCCGAGGTGGGGGAGGGTGAAAAACTGTTTTTT
TRBD2,TRBV28,TRBJ2-7,-,CASSLIGTSAPYEQYF,TGTGCCAGCAGTTTAATCGGGACTAGCGCACCCTACGAGCAGTACTTC
TRBD1,TRBV2,TRBJ2-5,-,CASSRDRNQETQYF,TGTGCCAGCAGCCGGGACAGAAACCAAGAGACCCAGTACTTC
-,TRBV5-8,TRBJ2-7,-,CASSPSGGTGYEQYF,TGTGCCAGCAGCCCCAGCGGCGGAACGGGCTACGAGCAGTACTTC
TRBD1,TRBV5-4,TRBJ1-6,-,CASSFGQGGSYNSPLHF,TGTGCCAGCAGCTTTGGACAGGGGGGCTCCTATAATTCACCCCTCCACTTT
-,TRBV2,TRBJ1-2,-,CATRAPGGYGYTF,TGTGCCACCCGGGCCCCGGGCGGCTATGGCTACACCTTC
TRBD1,TRBV5-4,TRBJ2-7,-,CASSPDRGDEQYF,TGTGCCAGCAGCCCGGACAGGGGGGACGAGCAGTACTTC
-,TRBV18,TRBJ1-5,-,CASSPRAGHNQPQHF,TGTGCCAGCTCGCCCCGGGCAGGCCACAATCAGCCCCAGCATTTT
TRBD1,TRBV30,TRBJ1-1,-,CAWSIGGRWYTEAFF,TGTGCCTGGAGTATAGGGGGCCGGTGGTACACTGAAGCTTTCTTT
TRBD1,TRBV29-1,TRBJ2-3,-,CSVRTGGTDTQYF,TGCAGCGTCAGGACAGGGGGGACAGATACGCAGTATTTT
-,TRBV6-5,TRBJ1-5,few,CASTQSRSANQPQHF,TGTGCCAGCACCCAGAGTAGGTCGGCCAATCAGCCCCAGCATTTT
-,TRBV12-2,TRBJ2-3,once,CASRPAPPTDTQYF,TGTGCAAGTCGACCAGCCCCCCCCACAGATACGCAGTATTTT
TRBD2,TRBV4-2,TRBJ2-7,few,CASSRGASGSVQYF,TGTGCCAGCAGCCGGGGGGCTAGCGGGAGTGTGCAGTACTTC
-,TRBV28,TRBJ1-5,-,CASSDGGRRDQPQHF,TGTGCCAGCAGTGACGGAGGGAGGCGGGATCAGCCCCAGCATTTT
TRBD1,TRBV6-6,TRBJ2-7,-,CASSYSGQGKNEQYF,TGTGCCAGCAGTTACTCCGGACAGGGGAAAAACGAGCAGTACTTC
TRBD2,TRBV18,TRBJ2-7,-,CASSPSQREVSEQYF,TGTGCCAGCTCACCATCACAGCGGGAGGTGAGCGAGCAGTACTTC
TRBD2,TRBV19,TRBJ2-2,-,CASRSLAGRTNTGELFF,TGTGCCAGTAGATCCCTAGCGGGACGAACGAACACCGGGGAGCTGTTTTTT
-,TRBV29-1,TRBJ2-3,-,CSVEGQRGGADTQYF,TGCAGCGTTGAAGGTCAGCGTGGAGGGGCAGATACGCAGTATTTT
-,TRBV27,TRBJ2-2,-,CASSWAGVAGELFF,TGTGCCAGCAGTTGGGCAGGGGTAGCCGGGGAGCTGTTTTTT
-,TRBV27,TRBJ2-3,few,CASSLRVGQARTDTQYF,TGTGCCAGCAGTTTGCGGGTTGGGCAAGCCCGCACAGATACGCAGTATTTT
-,TRBV2,TRBJ1-5,few,CASSEAREGQPQHF,TGTGCCAGCAGTGAAGCCCGGGAGGGTCAGCCCCAGCATTTT
-,TRBV7-2,TRBJ1-2,once,CASSPRADYGYTF,TGTGCCAGCAGCCCCAGGGCGGACTATGGCTACACCTTC
-,TRBV5-1,TRBJ1-2,-,CASSLGGDYGYTF,TGCGCCAGCAGCTTGGGAGGGGACTATGGCTACACCTTC
TRBD2,TRBV5-4,TRBJ2-5,-,CASSLGGLAGLRETQYF,TGTGCCAGCAGCTTGGGGGGACTAGCGGGATTAAGGGAGACCCAGTACTTC
TRBD1,TRBV5-1,TRBJ2-5,-,CASSFRTGEETQYF,TGCGCCAGCAGCTTCAGGACAGGGGAAGAGACCCAGTACTTC
-,TRBV5-4,TRBJ2-1,once,CASSTSGAYNEQFF,TGTGCCAGCAGCACGTCGGGGGCCTACAATGAGCAGTTCTTC
-,TRBV10-2,TRBJ2-7,-,CASRAGVGNEQYF,TGCGCCAGCAGGGCTGGGGTAGGCAACGAGCAGTACTTC
-,TRBV30,TRBJ1-1,-,CARATEAFF,TGTGCCCGCGCCACTGAAGCTTTCTTT
TRBD1,TRBV11-1,TRBJ2-5,-,CASSPGGKGETQYF,TGTGCCAGCAGCCCAGGGGGCAAGGGAGAGACCCAGTACTTC
-,TRBV5-1,TRBJ1-2,-,CASSPGQSGYTF,TGCGCCAGCAGCCCTGGACAGAGCGGCTACACCTTC
-,TRBV6-5,TRBJ2-7,-,CASSYSNPPYEQYF,TGTGCCAGCAGTTACTCGAACCCCCCCTACGAGCAGTACTTC
-,TRBV6-5,TRBJ2-2,-,CASSRSVAGELFF,TGTGCCAGCAGCCGGAGCGTAGCCGGGGAGCTGTTTTTT